A single sample is the source of the 26 T cell receptor beta chains below, sequenced in a study of T cell responses to AZD1222 COVID-19 vaccine. Assay: immunoSEQ multiplex PCR; the TCRdb copy retains only in-frame clones and omits some. This sample yields 200,000 to 250,000 clones, of which approximately 94% are seen a single time; over 1.5% belongs to the top ten. This material consisted of peripheral blood, taken 28 days after the second dose of the MenACWY control vaccine. These receptors were taken from an adult who received the MenACWY meningococcal vaccine as a control.

The J gene is TRBJ1-1, the V gene TRBV29-1; D is unclear. Trimming cost V 1 base and J 1 base, with 10 bases left between them. CDR3 length: 14 amino acids. CDR1 SQVTM and CDR2 ANQGSEA come from the germline V gene. CDR3 sequence (DNA): TGCAGCGTTGAAGGGGTCGGGAGGAACACTGAAGCTTTCTTT. It translates to CSVEGVGRNTEAFF.

V and J are TRBV24-1 and TRBJ1-5, with 8 bases that match TRBD1. The germline CDR1 and CDR2 sequences are KGHDR and SFDVKD. The CDR3 contains 15 residues. With V trimmed by 4 bases and J by 6 bases, 7 bases remained unmatched. CDR3 sequence (DNA): TGTGCCACCAGTGACCCGAAACAGGGGGTTCAGCCCCAGCATTTT. Translation: CATSDPKQGVQPQHF.

The chain recombines TRBV28 with TRBJ2-3; D not certain. Trimming left V 6 bases short and J 2 bases short, with 9 bases between. Germline CDR1 MDHEN, CDR2 SYDVKM. The length of the CDR3 is 13 residues. The CDR3 loop reads CASSIPVTDTQYF. The CDR3, as DNA: TGTGCCAGCAGCATACCAGTCACAGATACGCAGTATTTT.

This clone was detected ten times or more. The CDR3 protein is CASSVAGAQTEAFF. CDR3 in DNA: TGTGCCAGCAGCGTAGCGGGGGCGCAGACTGAAGCTTTCTTT. The chain combines TRBV9 with TRBJ1-1; tentatively, D is TRBD1 (6 bases). CDR3 length: 14 amino acids. Germline-derived CDR1 and CDR2 are SGDLS and YYNGEE. V lost 0 bases and J lost 5, with 11 bases in between. Variable domain in full (rest from reference TRBV9 and TRBJ1-1): DSGVTQTPKHLITATGQRVTLRCSPRSGDLSVYWYQQSLDQGLQFLIQYYNGEERAKGNILERFSAQQFPDLHSELNLSSLELGDSALYFCASSVAGAQTEAFFGQGTRLTVV.

The chain links TRBV3-1 (or the pseudogene TRBV3-2) to TRBJ2-5; TRBD2 matches 14 bases. The CDR3 is 16 residues long. J lost 2 bases, V lost 4 bases, and 3 bases had no gene match. Germline loops: CDR1 LGHDT, CDR2 YNNKEL (reference sequence). CDR3 sequence reads: CASSRRTSGRQETQYF. Written as DNA, the CDR3 is TGTGCCAGCAGCCGGAGGACTAGCGGGAGGCAAGAGACCCAGTACTTC.

CDR3 region: CASSPSGGTMDEQFF. CDR3 coding DNA: TGCGCCAGCAGTCCGAGCGGGGGGACTATGGATGAGCAGTTCTTC. The chain links TRBV5-1 to TRBJ2-1, with 9 bases fitting TRBD2. Germline V CDR1 and CDR2: SGHRS, YFSETQ. CDR3 size: 15 residues. V lost 5 bases, J lost 8 bases, and 11 bases stayed unmatched.

The chain carries TRBV10-3 and TRBJ2-7; 7 bases agree with TRBD1. V lost 3 bases to trimming and J lost 3 bases; unmatched junction nucleotides: 8. This CDR3 is built from 15 residues. Looked up from germline, CDR1 is ENHRY and CDR2 is SYGVKD. CDR3 protein: CAISDHDRVSYEQYF. CDR3 sequence (DNA): TGTGCCATCAGTGACCACGACAGGGTTAGCTACGAGCAGTACTTC.

This clone occurred a few times. The chain links TRBV2 to TRBJ1-1; D not resolved. The germline gives CDR1 SNHLY, CDR2 FYNNEI. The CDR3 spans 14 residues. V was cut by 1 base and J by 1 base, with 7 bases left in between. In nucleotides, the CDR3 is TGTGCCAGCAGTGAAGTGCGGGCGAACACTGAAGCTTTCTTT. It encodes CASSEVRANTEAFF.

The chain combines TRBV30 with TRBJ2-7; 8 nucleotides align to TRBD2. With V trimmed by 3 bases and J by 2 bases, 9 bases remained unmatched. The CDR3 contains 15 residues. From germline, CDR1 is GTSNPN and CDR2 SVGIG (reference sequence). The chain's CDR3 is CAWRNRLAPTYEQYF. CDR3 nucleotide sequence: TGTGCCTGGAGGAACCGACTAGCGCCGACCTACGAGCAGTACTTC.

This chain joins TRBV19 and TRBJ2-7; possibly TRBD1 or TRBD2 for D (5 bases each). Per germline, CDR1 LNHDA and CDR2 SQIVND (reference sequence). Trimming cost V 7 bases and J 1 base, with 14 bases left between them. CDR3 length: 14 amino acids. CDR3 loop: CASNRDLSSYEQYF. CDR3 DNA sequence: TGTGCCAGTAACCGGGACCTATCGTCCTACGAGCAGTACTTC.

J is TRBJ2-7 and V is TRBV27; 9 positions match TRBD2. The CDR3 runs 13 residues. The germline V gene encodes CDR1 MNHEY and CDR2 SMNVEV (reference sequence). The V gene end was trimmed by 4 bases and the J gene end by 4 bases; junction bases not matched to a gene: 2. The CDR3 region has the DNA TGTGCCAGCAGTTCTAGCGGGGTTTACGAGCAGTACTTC. It translates to CASSSSGVYEQYF.

The J gene is TRBJ2-7, the V gene TRBV3-1 (or the pseudogene TRBV3-2); 7 bases are a match to TRBD1. The germline CDR1 and CDR2 sequences are LGHDT and YNNKEL (reference sequence). The V gene end was trimmed by 1 base and the J gene end by 5 bases; junction bases not matched to a gene: 5. The CDR3 totals 14 residues. CDR3 sequence: CASSQGDRVNEQYF. In DNA form, the CDR3 reads TGTGCCAGCAGCCAAGGGGACAGAGTCAACGAGCAGTACTTC.

In its sample, this clone was seen once. The rearrangement links TRBV24-1 to TRBJ1-6; 8 bases fit TRBD1. This CDR3 has 17 residues. V shed 9 bases and J 5 bases; nucleotides not matched to a gene: 14. Germline values: CDR1 KGHDR, CDR2 SFDVKD. As DNA, the CDR3 is TGTGCCACCGAACCCCCTGACAGGGGAAGGGATAATTCACCCCTCCACTTT. Protein sequence: CATEPPDRGRDNSPLHF.

V usage is TRBV6-5 and J usage is TRBJ2-5; possibly TRBD1 or TRBD2 for D (6 bases each). The CDR3 is made up of 15 amino acids. From germline, CDR1 is MNHEY and CDR2 SVGAGI. Trimming cost V 6 bases and J 5 bases, with 19 bases left between them. CDR3 DNA sequence: TGTGCCAGCAGCCCAATAGGTGGGGGGCAGGAGACCCAGTACTTC. Translated, it gives CASSPIGGGQETQYF.

V gene TRBV14 combines with J gene TRBJ2-1; no clear D gene. Germline CDR1 reads SGHDN; CDR2 reads FVKESK. The CDR3 covers 11 residues. The V end was cut by 1 base, the J end by 7 bases, with 2 bases between. The chain's CDR3 is CASSQVNEQFF. Written as DNA, the CDR3 is TGTGCCAGCAGCCAAGTAAATGAGCAGTTCTTC.

The chain employs TRBV28 and TRBJ1-6, with D uncertain. The CDR3 consists of 16 residues. CDR1 MDHEN and CDR2 SYDVKM come from the germline V gene. The ends were cut back, 3 bases at V and 7 bases at J, with 16 bases in the middle. CDR3 loop: CASSFGSSGSNSPLHF. In DNA form, the CDR3 reads TGTGCCAGCAGTTTCGGTTCATCGGGTAGCAATTCACCCCTCCACTTT.

The chain recombines TRBV4-2 with TRBJ1-2; D unresolved. This CDR3 has 16 amino acids. V shed 1 base and J shed 3 bases, with 15 bases lying between them. Germline CDR1 reads LGHNA; CDR2 reads YNFKEQ. The CDR3 DNA is TGTGCCAGCAGCCAAGGTCTAACGGGAGGTCACTATGGCTACACCTTC. It specifies CASSQGLTGGHYGYTF.

The chain is built from TRBV12-5 and TRBJ2-2; D gene uncertain. In germline, CDR1 is LGHNT, CDR2 FRNRAP. The CDR3 consists of 12 residues. Trimming cost V 3 bases and J 7 bases, with 6 bases left between them. The CDR3 here is CASGFLGGELFF. The CDR3 DNA follows: TGTGCTAGTGGTTTTCTTGGCGGGGAGCTGTTTTTT.

This clone was counted a single time. V and J are TRBV28 and TRBJ1-6; 8 nucleotides agree with TRBD1. From germline, CDR1 is MDHEN and CDR2 SYDVKM. Germline trimming cut 5 bases from V and 10 bases from J; bases unmatched to any gene: 7. The CDR3 consists of 14 residues. The chain's CDR3 is CASSTGQGASPLHF. CDR3 coding DNA: TGTGCCAGCAGTACTGGACAGGGAGCATCACCCCTCCACTTT.

The chain carries TRBV6-2 or TRBV6-3 and TRBJ1-1; D is perhaps TRBD1 (6 bases). Per the germline V gene, CDR1 is MNHEY and CDR2 is SVGEGT. V dropped 2 bases and J dropped 4 bases, with 17 bases sitting between them. The CDR3 extends over 16 amino acids. CDR3 sequence: CASSYPPTGLGTEAFF. CDR3 DNA sequence: TGTGCCAGCAGTTACCCCCCTACAGGGTTGGGCACTGAAGCTTTCTTT.

This chain uses TRBV5-6 with TRBJ2-5; a possible D gene is TRBD2 (5 bases). CDR3 length equals 14 residues. Looked up from germline, CDR1 is SGHDT and CDR2 is YYEEEE. The V gene lost 0 bases and the J gene lost 5 bases, with 11 bases spanning the gap. The CDR3 nucleotides are TGTGCCAGCAGCTTGGGTTCGGGATTCGAGACCCAGTACTTC. This sequence encodes CASSLGSGFETQYF.

J is TRBJ2-7 and V is TRBV24-1; weak D call: TRBD1 (8 bases). This CDR3 is built from 14 residues. V lost 4 bases and J 5 bases, leaving 14 bases between the germline ends. The germline V gene has CDR1 KGHDR and CDR2 SFDVKD. The CDR3, as DNA: TGTGCCACCAGTGAACAGGGGGGGACCCACGAGCAGTACTTC. Its translation: CATSEQGGTHEQYF.

Comment on this clone: Its ends do not fully match the called genes, so a read error is possible. The CDR3 DNA follows: TGCGCCAGCAGTTTGGGACAGAGCGGCAATCAGCCCCAGCATTTT. The encoded protein is CASSLGQSGNQPQHF. The chain couples TRBV5-1 to TRBJ1-5; 7 nucleotides line up with TRBD1. CDR3 length: 15 residues. Germline V gene data show CDR1 as SGHRS and CDR2 as YFSETQ. Full variable domain (remainder filled in from reference TRBV5-1 and TRBJ1-5): KAGVTQTPRYLIKTRGQQVTLSCSPISGHRSVSWYQQTPGQGLQFLFEYFSETQRNKGNFPGRFSGRQFSNSRSEMNVSTLELGDSALYLCASSLGQSGNQPQHFGDGTRLSIL.

The V call is TRBV5-5, the J call TRBJ1-2; 7 bases are a match to TRBD1. Germline lookup yields CDR1 SGHKS and CDR2 YYEKEE (reference sequence). The CDR3 contains 15 residues. Losses at the gene ends were 4 bases for V and 2 bases for J; bases not matched to a gene: 8. Here the CDR3 DNA reads TGTGCCAGCAGCCCAGGACAGGCCGTCAACTATGGCTACACCTTC. As protein: CASSPGQAVNYGYTF.

V and J are TRBV7-9 and TRBJ2-5; TRBD1 is a possible D gene (6 bases). CDR1 SEHNR and CDR2 FQNEAQ come from the germline V gene (reference sequence). V shed 6 bases and J shed 5 bases, with 10 bases lying between them. CDR3 length: 12 amino acids. Written as DNA, the CDR3 is TGTGCCAGCAGTTCGAGGGGGGAGACCCAGTACTTC. Residues: CASSSRGETQYF.

The chain links TRBV19 to TRBJ2-2; 9 bases agree with TRBD2. CDR1 and CDR2 (germline): LNHDA, SQIVND (reference sequence). The CDR3 sequence is 17 residues long. The V gene end was trimmed by 7 bases and the J gene end by 1 base; junction bases not matched to a gene: 10. The CDR3 DNA reads as TGTGCCAGTACTCGGGGCCTAGCGGGGCGGAACACCGGGGAGCTGTTTTTT. It is translated as CASTRGLAGRNTGELFF.